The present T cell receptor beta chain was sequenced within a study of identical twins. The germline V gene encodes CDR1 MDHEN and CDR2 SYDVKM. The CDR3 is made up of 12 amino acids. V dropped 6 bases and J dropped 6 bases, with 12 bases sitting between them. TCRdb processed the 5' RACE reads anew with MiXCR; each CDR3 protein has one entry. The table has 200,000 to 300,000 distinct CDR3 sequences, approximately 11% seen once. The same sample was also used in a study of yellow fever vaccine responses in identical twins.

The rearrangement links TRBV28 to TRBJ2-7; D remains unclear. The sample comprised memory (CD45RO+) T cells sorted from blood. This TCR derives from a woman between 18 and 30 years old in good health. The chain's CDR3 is CASRNSMGEQYF. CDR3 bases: TGTGCCAGCAGGAATTCTATGGGCGAGCAGTACTTC.